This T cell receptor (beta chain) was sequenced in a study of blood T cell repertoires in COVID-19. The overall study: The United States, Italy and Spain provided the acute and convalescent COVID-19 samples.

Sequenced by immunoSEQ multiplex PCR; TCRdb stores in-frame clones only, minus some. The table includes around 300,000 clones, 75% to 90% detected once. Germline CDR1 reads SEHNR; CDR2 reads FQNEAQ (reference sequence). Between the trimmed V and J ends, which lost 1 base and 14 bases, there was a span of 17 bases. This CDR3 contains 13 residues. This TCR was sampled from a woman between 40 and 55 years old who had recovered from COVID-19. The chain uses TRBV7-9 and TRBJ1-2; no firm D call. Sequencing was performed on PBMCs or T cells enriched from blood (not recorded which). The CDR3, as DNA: TGTGCCAGCAGCTTAGGGAGGGAGAGCCCGGGTACCTTC. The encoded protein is CASSLGRESPGTF.